This TCR beta chain comes out of a study of technical replicates of blood from several donors. Trimming removed 4 bases from V and 3 bases from J; junction bases left unmatched: 6. The CDR3 contains 15 residues. Germline V gene lookup returns CDR1 SGHDN and CDR2 FVKESK. Measured with immunoSEQ multiplex PCR; TCRdb has only the in-frame clones, and not every one. The data show approximately 85,000 clones, roughly nine tenths seen once. The rearrangement joins TRBV14 to TRBJ1-2; 9 bases are shared with TRBD1. The sequence was collected from a human donor in good health. The sequenced sample consisted of T cells isolated from PBMCs. CDR3 coding DNA: TGTGCCAGCAGCCTAGGACAGGGGTTTTACTATGGCTACACCTTC. As protein: CASSLGQGFYYGYTF.